Each of the 21 T cell receptor beta chains below was sequenced from the same sample in a study of cytomegalovirus exposure and HLA in healthy donors. In the PCR, 60 Vbeta and 13 Jbeta primers were used. Here immunoSEQ multiplex PCR was the method, and the copy in TCRdb shows in-frame clones only, minus some. Among 150,000 to 200,000 clones listed, approximately 77% were seen once. Sequenced material: PBMCs. All receptors come from a male donor in good health and CMV-seropositive.

This clone was observed a few times. The genes are TRBV29-1 and TRBJ1-4; 7 nucleotides agree with TRBD1. This CDR3 region has 11 residues. Germline V CDR1 and CDR2: SQVTM, ANQGSEA. V lost 6 bases to trimming and J lost 8 bases; unmatched junction nucleotides: 3. This chain's CDR3 is CSVEQGEKLFF. CDR3 DNA sequence: TGCAGCGTAGAACAGGGGGAAAAACTGTTTTTT.

The genes are TRBV9 and TRBJ2-1; possible D gene TRBD2, 5 bases. V was trimmed by 4 bases and J by 10 bases, leaving 15 bases between them. This CDR3 contains 13 residues. Germline V CDR1 and CDR2: SGDLS, YYNGEE. CDR3 sequence: CASSRNTEGEQFF. CDR3 sequence (DNA): TGTGCCAGCAGCAGAAATACTGAGGGCGAGCAGTTCTTC.

This chain connects TRBV27 to TRBJ1-1; D might be TRBD1 (5 bases). CDR3 length: 13 residues. The germline V and J ends were trimmed by 3 bases and 2 bases, with 7 bases remaining between them. The germline V gene has CDR1 MNHEY and CDR2 SMNVEV (reference sequence). As DNA, the CDR3 is TGTGCCAGCAGTTTGGGGCAAAACACTGAAGCTTTCTTT. Translated, it gives CASSLGQNTEAFF.

The chain recombines TRBV25-1 with TRBJ1-4; TRBD1 matches at 7 bases. J was trimmed by 5 bases and V by 5 bases; bases with no gene match: 8. CDR3 length: 15 amino acids. Germline V lookup: CDR1 MGHDK, CDR2 SYGVNS. The CDR3 is CASSPQGDPNEKLFF. DNA for the CDR3: TGTGCCAGCAGTCCCCAGGGGGATCCGAATGAAAAACTGTTTTTT.

V and J are TRBV11-3 and TRBJ1-1; D is perhaps TRBD1 (5 bases). This CDR3 has 14 amino acids. V was pared by 5 bases and J by 5 bases, with 15 bases between. The germline gives CDR1 SGHNT, CDR2 YENEEA. The CDR3 sequence: CASSLGEAGTEAFF. The CDR3 nucleotides read TGTGCCAGCAGCCTAGGGGAGGCTGGAACTGAAGCTTTCTTT.

This clone was observed a single time. The chain joins TRBV6-6 to TRBJ2-1; TRBD1 aligns across 9 bases. Germline CDR1 is MNHNY and CDR2 is SVGAGI (reference sequence). The V gene end was trimmed by 4 bases and the J gene end by 4 bases; junction bases not matched to a gene: 8. The CDR3 totals 16 residues. This CDR3 is CASSSRQGGNYNEQFF. The CDR3 region has the DNA TGTGCCAGCAGTTCCCGACAGGGGGGAAATTACAATGAGCAGTTCTTC.

This chain joins TRBV25-1 and TRBJ1-6; D gene unclear. V was shortened by 4 bases and J by 7 bases, with 11 bases between the two germline ends. The CDR3 covers 14 residues. CDR1 MGHDK and CDR2 SYGVNS come from the germline V gene. The CDR3 region has the DNA TGTGCCAGCAGTGCCCTCCGGGAGAATTCACCCCTCCACTTT. Encoded protein: CASSALRENSPLHF. Full variable domain (rest looked up from reference TRBV25-1 and TRBJ1-6): EADIYQTPRYLVIGTGKKITLECSQTMGHDKMYWYQQDPGMELHLIHYSYGVNSTEKGDLSSESTVSRIRTEHFPLTLESARPSHTSQYLCASSALRENSPLHFGNGTRLTVT.

The chain joins TRBV30 to TRBJ2-7; maybe TRBD1 (6 bases). The CDR3 loop spans 13 amino acids. Germline CDR1 is GTSNPN and CDR2 is SVGIG (reference sequence). In DNA, the CDR3 is TGTGCTTCGGTCGCGGACAGACCCTACGAGCAGTACTTC. This gives the protein CASVADRPYEQYF.

The chain links TRBV6-5 to TRBJ1-2; the D gene is possibly TRBD1 (6 bases). The germline CDR1 and CDR2 sequences are MNHEY and SVGAGI. The CDR3 extends over 15 amino acids. The V end lost 0 bases, the J end lost 8 bases, and 16 bases lay between the germline ends. The CDR3 loop is CASSYSPGEKDGYTF. In DNA form, the CDR3 reads TGTGCCAGCAGTTACTCTCCAGGGGAGAAGGACGGCTACACCTTC.

The chain employs TRBV4-2 and TRBJ2-5; D is possibly TRBD1 (6 bases). The CDR3 totals 14 residues. V was pared by 2 bases and J by 5 bases, with 12 bases between. Germline V gives CDR1 LGHNA, CDR2 YNFKEQ. This chain's CDR3 is CASSQRGSGETQYF. CDR3 coding DNA: TGTGCCAGCAGCCAAAGGGGGTCGGGTGAGACCCAGTACTTC.

The chain is built from TRBV9 and TRBJ2-7, with D perhaps matching TRBD1 (5 bases). This CDR3 is built from 13 residues. Germline V gene sequence: CDR1 SGDLS, CDR2 YYNGEE. The V end was cut by 4 bases, the J end by 5 bases, with 13 bases between. As DNA, the CDR3 is TGTGCCAGCAGCCCTCCCAGGGTCCACGAGCAGTACTTC. The encoded protein is CASSPPRVHEQYF.

This clone has only one observation. CDR3 nucleotide sequence: TGTGCCAGTAGTCGAGGCGGGGGCTCAGATACGCAGTATTTT. It yields the protein CASSRGGGSDTQYF. The chain uses TRBV19 and TRBJ2-3, with D perhaps TRBD2 (7 bases). V was shortened by 5 bases and J by 4 bases, with 13 bases between the two germline ends. The length of the CDR3 is 14 residues. Germline CDR1 is LNHDA and CDR2 is SQIVND (reference sequence).

The V and J genes are TRBV9 and TRBJ1-6; D is undetermined. The germline V gene encodes CDR1 SGDLS and CDR2 YYNGEE. The CDR3 loop spans 14 amino acids. Between the trimmed V and J ends, which lost 4 bases and 9 bases, there was a span of 14 bases. CDR3 sequence (DNA): TGTGCCAGCAGCCCGTCCGGCTCGGGTTCACCCCTCCACTTT. Translation gives CASSPSGSGSPLHF.

The genes are TRBV5-6 and TRBJ1-1; 8 bases align to TRBD1. V was pared by 4 bases and J by 7 bases, with 3 bases of the junction left unmatched. Germline loops: CDR1 SGHDT, CDR2 YYEEEE. The CDR3 length is 12 residues. The CDR3 sequence: CASSQGQGEAFF. The CDR3 DNA follows: TGTGCCAGCAGCCAAGGACAGGGTGAAGCTTTCTTT.

This sequence joins TRBV4-2 and TRBJ1-5, with TRBD1 identical over 8 bases. The CDR3 is 16 amino acids. CDR1 LGHNA and CDR2 YNFKEQ come from the germline V gene. Trimming cost V 4 bases and J 6 bases; bases outside gene matches: 11. CDR3 amino acids: CASSPGRWTGLQPQHF. DNA for the CDR3: TGTGCCAGCAGCCCAGGACGATGGACAGGGCTTCAGCCCCAGCATTTT.

The V gene is TRBV4-2, the J gene TRBJ2-1, with TRBD2 matching 7 bases. Per germline, CDR1 LGHNA and CDR2 YNFKEQ. V lost 1 base to trimming and J lost 2 bases; unmatched junction nucleotides: 5. This CDR3 region has 16 residues. The CDR3 bases are TGTGCCAGCAGCCAAGCCCCTAGCGGTGCCTACAATGAGCAGTTCTTC. It specifies CASSQAPSGAYNEQFF.

This clone has just a few counts. The CDR3 loop is CAWSRTGIVDGYTF. CDR3 sequence (DNA): TGTGCCTGGAGTAGGACAGGGATTGTGGATGGCTACACCTTC. V usage is TRBV30 and J usage is TRBJ1-2; the match to TRBD1 covers 8 bases. The CDR3 has 14 amino acids. J lost 6 bases, V lost 2 bases, and 8 bases had no gene match. Germline V CDR1 and CDR2: GTSNPN, SVGIG (reference sequence).

The chain recombines TRBV5-1 with TRBJ1-4; D gene unclear. Germline-derived CDR1 and CDR2 are SGHRS and YFSETQ. Trimming took 2 bases from V and 0 from J, leaving 14 bases between them. This CDR3 comprises 17 residues. For the CDR3, the DNA is TGCGCCAGCAGCTTATGGGGAGCGGCGGCAACTAATGAAAAACTGTTTTTT. This gives the protein CASSLWGAAATNEKLFF.

This clone has a handful of counts. This chain joins TRBV25-1 and TRBJ2-1; 7 nucleotides line up with TRBD1. Trimming removed 3 bases from V and 5 bases from J; junction bases left unmatched: 7. This CDR3 spans 15 amino acids. The germline V gene encodes CDR1 MGHDK and CDR2 SYGVNS. CDR3 sequence (DNA): TGTGCCAGCAGTGACCTTAGGACAGGAGACAATGAGCAGTTCTTC. It specifies CASSDLRTGDNEQFF.

This clone was found once. This sequence joins TRBV6-5 and TRBJ1-2; the D gene is possibly TRBD1 (5 bases). Per germline, CDR1 MNHEY and CDR2 SVGAGI. Trimming took 5 bases from V and 7 from J, leaving 14 bases between them. This CDR3 comprises 13 residues. CDR3 nucleotide sequence: TGTGCCAGCAGTACCGCCAGGGAAGCTGGCTACACCTTC. Encoded protein: CASSTAREAGYTF.

The CDR3 DNA is TGCGCCAGCAGGACCGGGACAGGGGGCCGCACTGAAGCTTTCTTT. Residues: CASRTGTGGRTEAFF. The genes are TRBV10-2 and TRBJ1-1; the match to TRBD1 covers 12 bases. The CDR3 has 15 residues. The germline CDR1 and CDR2 sequences are WSHSY and SAAADI. With V trimmed by 6 bases and J by 4 bases, 6 bases remained unmatched.